This TCR beta chain was recovered during a study of blood T cell repertoires in COVID-19. The method was immunoSEQ multiplex PCR; TCRdb's version includes in-frame clones alone and lacks a portion of them. The table shows over 200,000 clones, with about nine tenths occurring only once. This CDR3 region has 18 residues. Germline V CDR1 and CDR2: SGDLS, YYNGEE. V shed 3 bases, J shed 0 bases, and the junction held 12 bases outside the gene matches. This TCR was sampled from a woman aged 25 to 45 with acute COVID-19. This chain connects TRBV9 to TRBJ1-3, with TRBD1 matching over 7 bases. What was sequenced was PBMCs or T cells enriched from blood (not recorded which). The chain's CDR3 is CASSGPGQSRPSGNTIYF. The CDR3 nucleotides are TGTGCCAGCAGCGGCCCGGGACAGTCTAGACCCTCTGGAAACACCATATATTTT.